These 8 T cell receptor beta chains were all obtained from the same sample, sequenced in a study of blood T cells in healthy people across ages. A J-beta primer mix and a sample-barcoded 5' primer were used in a second PCR of roughly 7 to 12 cycles. TCRdb reanalysed the 5' RACE reads using MiXCR and keeps one entry per CDR3 protein. The repertoire holds over 600,000 distinct CDR3 sequences, with 35% to 50% as singletons. Sequencing input: blood. The source is a man older than 75 in good health.

The genes are TRBV28 and TRBJ2-7; D gene ambiguous. Germline V gene lookup returns CDR1 MDHEN and CDR2 SYDVKM. The CDR3 spans 11 residues. V gave up 11 bases and J gave up 5 bases, with 13 bases separating them. This CDR3 is CAGTWYNEQYF. In DNA, the CDR3 is TGTGCCGGCACTTGGTATAACGAGCAGTACTTC.

The CDR3 is CSARGSSGTIQETQYF. In DNA form, the CDR3 reads TGCAGTGCTAGGGGGAGTAGCGGGACTATCCAAGAGACCCAGTACTTC. J is TRBJ2-5 and V is TRBV20-1, with 8 bases matching TRBD2. Germline V lookup: CDR1 DFQATT, CDR2 SNEGSKA (reference sequence). The CDR3 covers 16 residues. Germline trimming cut 3 bases from V and 1 base from J; bases unmatched to any gene: 10.

In nucleotides, the CDR3 is TGCAGTGCTCTAATGGCGACAGGGGTTGGAGAGACCCAGTACTTC. Its translation: CSALMATGVGETQYF. This chain joins TRBV20-1 and TRBJ2-5; 8 bases are a match to TRBD1. This CDR3 has 15 residues. Germline V gene data show CDR1 as DFQATT and CDR2 as SNEGSKA (reference sequence). V lost 5 bases and J lost 4; bases outside the gene matches: 12.

The V gene is TRBV5-1, the J gene TRBJ1-2, with 8 bases that match TRBD1. Germline V gene lookup returns CDR1 SGHRS and CDR2 YFSETQ. The CDR3 covers 13 residues. V gave up 4 bases and J gave up 8 bases; unmatched junction bases: 7. In DNA, the CDR3 is TGCGCCAGCAGCGTCGGACAGGGAGGAGGCTACACCTTC. Translating gives CASSVGQGGGYTF.

This clonotype was seen repeatedly, ten times or more. The chain is built from TRBV29-1 and TRBJ2-1, with D perhaps matching TRBD2 (5 bases). Germline CDR1 SQVTM, CDR2 ANQGSEA. The ends were cut back, 1 base at V and 2 bases at J, with 9 bases in the middle. The CDR3 has 14 amino acids. The CDR3 DNA is TGCAGCGTTGAAGGCGGGCCCACCTACAATGAGCAGTTCTTC. Protein: CSVEGGPTYNEQFF.

This chain joins TRBV6-6 and TRBJ1-1; D remains ambiguous. Germline V gene lookup returns CDR1 MNHNY and CDR2 SVGAGI (reference sequence). The CDR3 spans 15 residues. Trimming removed 2 bases from V and 1 base from J, with 11 bases in between. The CDR3 here is CASSYDIGQNTEAFF. CDR3 nucleotides: TGTGCCAGCAGTTACGATATAGGGCAGAACACTGAAGCTTTCTTT.

The chain recombines TRBV7-2 with TRBJ1-5; no clear D gene. The CDR3 runs 15 residues. V lost 3 bases and J 6 bases, leaving 15 bases between the germline ends. Germline-derived CDR1 and CDR2 are SGHTA and FQGNSA. CDR3 in DNA: TGTGCCAGCAGCTTGGTACCGCGCGCCGGTCAGCCCCAGCATTTT. This translates into CASSLVPRAGQPQHF. Full variable domain (remainder filled in from reference TRBV7-2 and TRBJ1-5): GAGVSQSPSNKVTEKGKDVELRCDPISGHTALYWYRQSLGQGLEFLIYFQGNSAPDKSGLPSDRFSAERTGGSVSTLTIQRTQQEDSAVYLCASSLVPRAGQPQHFGDGTRLSIL.

CDR3 nucleotide sequence: TGTGCCAGCAGTCGCGGCTCGTGGGTCGATGAGCAGTTCTTC. It codes for CASSRGSWVDEQFF. The chain has TRBV28 and TRBJ2-1; D is undetermined. Germline V gene data show CDR1 as MDHEN and CDR2 as SYDVKM. The CDR3 loop spans 14 amino acids. V shed 5 bases and J shed 8 bases, with 16 bases lying between them.